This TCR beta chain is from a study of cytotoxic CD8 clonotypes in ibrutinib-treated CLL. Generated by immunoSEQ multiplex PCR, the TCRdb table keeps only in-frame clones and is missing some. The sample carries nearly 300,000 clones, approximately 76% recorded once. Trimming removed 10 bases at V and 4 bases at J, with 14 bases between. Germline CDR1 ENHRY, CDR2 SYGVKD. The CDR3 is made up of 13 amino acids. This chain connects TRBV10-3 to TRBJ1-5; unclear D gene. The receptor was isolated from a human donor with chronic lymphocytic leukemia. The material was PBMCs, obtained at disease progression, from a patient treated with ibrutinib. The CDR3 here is CATEEGPNQPQHF. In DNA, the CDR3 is TGTGCCACAGAGGAGGGTCCTAATCAGCCCCAGCATTTT.